The 19 T cell receptor beta chains below were found in one sample sequenced in a study of OX40 agonist ivuxolimab in advanced cancers. Sequencing was performed with immunoSEQ multiplex PCR; in TCRdb, only in-frame clones are kept and a portion is missing. The sample lists around 92,000 clones, around 84% occurring once. Sequenced here: CD4+ or CD8+ T cells sorted from blood, sampled in a trial of the OX40 agonist ivuxolimab. The receptors derive from an adult with an advanced solid tumor such as melanoma, head and neck, liver or kidney cancer.

The chain has TRBV13 and TRBJ1-6, with 8 bases that match TRBD1. V trimming: 3 bases; J trimming: 8 bases; junction bases outside the gene matches: 9. Germline values: CDR1 PRHDT, CDR2 FYEKMQ (reference sequence). The CDR3 length is 16 residues. CDR3 residues: CASSFPTGTGDSPLHF. The CDR3 coding sequence is TGTGCCAGCAGCTTCCCGACCGGGACAGGAGATTCACCCCTCCACTTT.

The V call is TRBV19, the J call TRBJ2-5; TRBD1 matches 7 bases. The CDR3 length is 15 residues. Trimming removed 6 bases from V and 4 bases from J; junction bases left unmatched: 11. CDR1 and CDR2 (germline): LNHDA, SQIVND (reference sequence). CDR3 nucleotide sequence: TGTGCCAGTAGAAAGACAGGGCCCCGGGGAGAGACCCAGTACTTC. This codes for CASRKTGPRGETQYF. Full variable domain (outside the CDR3, taken from reference TRBV19 and TRBJ2-5): DGGITQSPKYLFRKEGQNVTLSCEQNLNHDAMYWYRQDPGQGLRLIYYSQIVNDFQKGDIAEGYSVSREKKESFPLTVTSAQKNPTAFYLCASRKTGPRGETQYFGPGTRLLVL.

The V call is TRBV20-1, the J call TRBJ2-7; D not resolved. V shed 3 bases and J shed 0 bases, with 3 bases lying between them. The CDR3 has 11 amino acids. CDR1 is DFQATT, CDR2 SNEGSKA, per germline (reference sequence). The DNA for the CDR3 is TGCAGTGCTAGGGGCTCCTACGAGCAGTACTTC. It translates to CSARGSYEQYF.

The chain couples TRBV6-5 to TRBJ1-3, with 7 bases identical to TRBD1. CDR1 is MNHEY and CDR2 is SVGAGI in the germline V gene. With 6 bases clipped from V and 7 bases from J, the junction kept 12 bases outside the gene matches. The CDR3 is 15 residues long. The CDR3: CASSLGTVEVNTIYF. The DNA for the CDR3 is TGTGCCAGCAGCCTCGGGACAGTCGAGGTGAACACCATATATTTT.

The CDR3 is CASSWGLAVETQYF. In nucleotides, the CDR3 is TGTGCCAGCAGCTGGGGACTAGCGGTAGAGACCCAGTACTTC. The J gene is TRBJ2-5, the V gene TRBV5-4; TRBD2 matches 11 bases. There are 14 residues in the CDR3. Germline loops: CDR1 SGHNT, CDR2 YYREEE (reference sequence). The V segment lost 3 bases and the J segment 4 bases; nucleotides outside the gene matches: 2.

This clone was picked up a small number of times. The V call is TRBV10-1, the J call TRBJ1-2; TRBD1 matches at 8 bases. Germline values: CDR1 WNHNN, CDR2 SYGVQD (reference sequence). J was trimmed by 1 base and V by 9 bases; bases with no gene match: 16. The CDR3 is made up of 17 amino acids. CDR3 sequence reads: CARLCRGRRSHNYGYTF. CDR3 sequence (DNA): TGCGCCAGATTATGCAGGGGGCGGCGTTCACATAACTATGGCTACACCTTC.

The chain couples TRBV7-2 to TRBJ2-3; TRBD2 aligns across 10 bases. V lost 2 bases and J lost 14; bases outside the gene matches: 4. Germline V lookup: CDR1 SGHTA, CDR2 FQGNSA. The CDR3 has 12 residues. In DNA, the CDR3 is TGTGCCAGCAGCTTACAGCGGGGGGGCCCGTATTTT. The encoded protein is CASSLQRGGPYF.

This clone was observed a handful of times. This chain uses TRBV5-1 with TRBJ1-1, with 7 bases fitting TRBD1. The CDR3 totals 14 residues. The V gene's germline CDR1 is SGHRS and CDR2 YFSETQ. With 7 bases clipped from V and 0 bases from J, the junction kept 6 bases outside the gene matches. The DNA for the CDR3 is TGCGCCAGCTCGAGGACAGGCATGAACACTGAAGCTTTCTTT. It encodes CASSRTGMNTEAFF.

V usage is TRBV6-4 and J usage is TRBJ2-2; D not resolved. The CDR3 runs 14 residues. Germline V CDR1 and CDR2: MRHNA, SNTAGT. V was cut by 4 bases and J by 4 bases, with 10 bases left in between. DNA of the CDR3: TGTGCCAGCAGTGCAGACTCTTCCACCGGGGAGCTGTTTTTT. This codes for CASSADSSTGELFF.

The chain uses TRBV2 and TRBJ1-5; the match to TRBD1 covers 9 bases. The germline V gene encodes CDR1 SNHLY and CDR2 FYNNEI. J gave up 6 bases and V 7 bases, and 7 bases lay outside the gene matches. This CDR3 has 14 residues. CDR3 residues: CASKGQGLGQPQHF. DNA of the CDR3: TGTGCCAGCAAAGGACAGGGGCTAGGTCAGCCCCAGCATTTT.

The J gene is TRBJ2-5, the V gene TRBV7-3, with D unclear. CDR1 and CDR2 from the germline V gene are SGHTA and FQGTGA. The CDR3 covers 13 residues. Trimming shortened V by 2 bases and J by 5 bases, and 9 bases separated the two germline ends. CDR3 nucleotide sequence: TGTGCCAGCAGCTTAGGGGTCGGGGAGACCCAGTACTTC. Protein: CASSLGVGETQYF.

Comments on this clone: One end of the junction is discordant with germline, which a read error may explain. As DNA, the CDR3 is TGTGCCAGCAAATCTGACGGGCAGGGGGCGAGTCGGTTC. Its protein product is CASKSDGQGASRF. The genes are TRBV2 and TRBJ2-7, with 8 bases identical to TRBD1. The CDR3 spans 13 residues. Germline V CDR1 and CDR2: SNHLY, FYNNEI.

The V and J genes are TRBV7-4 and TRBJ1-6; no clear D gene. V was clipped by 1 base and J by 10 bases, with 5 bases between them. The CDR3 spans 12 residues. Looked up from germline, CDR1 is SGHVT and CDR2 is SQSDAQ. CDR3 amino acids: CASSLVGSPLHF. The DNA for the CDR3 is TGTGCCAGCAGCTTAGTGGGATCACCCCTCCACTTT.

The V call is TRBV9, the J call TRBJ1-2; TRBD1 matches 7 bases. CDR1 is SGDLS and CDR2 is YYNGEE in the germline V gene. J gave up 4 bases and V 1 base, and 4 bases lay outside the gene matches. The CDR3 sequence is 14 residues long. This CDR3 is CASSVSGQAYGYTF. The CDR3 nucleotides read TGTGCCAGCAGCGTAAGCGGACAGGCCTATGGCTACACCTTC.

This sequence joins TRBV27 and TRBJ1-5; no clear D gene. The CDR3 extends over 14 amino acids. Trimming took off 3 bases at V and 1 base at J, with 7 bases between the two ends. Germline assignment: CDR1 MNHEY and CDR2 SMNVEV (reference sequence). The CDR3 DNA follows: TGTGCCAGCAGTTTGGGGAGGAGCAATCAGCCCCAGCATTTT. Translating gives CASSLGRSNQPQHF.

About this clone itself: The CDR3 carries no conserved terminal phenylalanine or tryptophan, so it likely arises from a read error. This chain links TRBV7-2 with TRBJ1-6; tentative D call: TRBD1 (6 bases). CDR3 length: 14 amino acids. Trimming took 2 bases from V and 8 from J, leaving 10 bases between them. CDR1 is SGHTA and CDR2 is FQGNSA in the germline V gene. The CDR3 region is CASSLNRAHSPLHL. CDR3 in DNA: TGTGCCAGCAGCTTAAACAGGGCCCATTCACCCCTCCACCTT.

The chain has TRBV18 and TRBJ2-2, with 8 nucleotides matching TRBD2. Germline-derived CDR1 and CDR2 are KGHSH and LQKENI. This CDR3 is 20 amino acids long. V dropped 2 bases and J dropped 1; count of bases not matched to a gene: 15. This chain's CDR3 is CASSPKPIGLAMGNTGELFF. For the CDR3, the DNA is TGTGCCAGCTCACCAAAACCGATAGGACTAGCCATGGGGAACACCGGGGAGCTGTTTTTT. Drawing the rest from reference TRBV18 and TRBJ2-2, the complete variable domain is NAGVMQNPRHLVRRRGQEARLRCSPMKGHSHVYWYRQLPEEGLKFMVYLQKENIIDESGMPKERFSAEFPKEGPSILRIQQVVRGDSAAYFCASSPKPIGLAMGNTGELFFGEGSRLTVL.

This rearrangement joins TRBV7-2 to TRBJ2-1; D is undetermined. This CDR3 spans 12 amino acids. Germline CDR1 reads SGHTA; CDR2 reads FQGNSA. The germline V and J ends were trimmed by 1 base and 5 bases, with 3 bases remaining between them. CDR3 DNA sequence: TGTGCCAGCAGCTTAGGGAACAATGAGCAGTTCTTC. Translation: CASSLGNNEQFF. The full variable domain, with the rest looked up from reference TRBV7-2 and TRBJ2-1, is GAGVSQSPSNKVTEKGKDVELRCDPISGHTALYWYRQSLGQGLEFLIYFQGNSAPDKSGLPSDRFSAERTGGSVSTLTIQRTQQEDSAVYLCASSLGNNEQFFGPGTRLTVL.

On this clone itself: One end of the junction varies from germline; a read error may be responsible. This sequence joins TRBV15 and TRBJ1-4, with 10 bases that match TRBD1. This CDR3 region has 18 residues. CDR1 is LNHNV, CDR2 YYDKDF, per germline (reference sequence). CDR3 nucleotide sequence: TGTGCCTCCAGCAGCCGGACAGGGGGAGAGGGAACTAATGAAAAACTGTTTTTT. This encodes CASSSRTGGEGTNEKLFF. The full variable domain, with the rest looked up from reference TRBV15 and TRBJ1-4, is DAMVIQNPRYQVTQFGKPVTLSCSQTLNHNVMYWYQQKSSQAPKLLFHYYDKDFNNEADTPDNFQSRRPNTSFCFLDIRSPGLGDTAMYLCASSSRTGGEGTNEKLFFGSGTQLSVL.